The next 6 T cell receptor beta chains were all read from a single sample in a study of T cell responses to AZD1222 COVID-19 vaccine. Clones were read by immunoSEQ multiplex PCR, and TCRdb kept only the in-frame ones, dropping some. Of around 180,000 clones listed, around 94% were seen once; the top ten hold around 1.6%. The sequenced sample was peripheral blood, obtained 28 days after the second AZD1222 dose. Every receptor here comes from an adult who received the AZD1222 COVID-19 vaccine.

This clone was counted once. The V call is TRBV6-5, the J call TRBJ2-7; perhaps TRBD2 as D (6 bases). This CDR3 is 14 amino acids long. Deletions cut 7 bases from V and 0 bases from J, with 13 bases between. The germline CDR1 and CDR2 sequences are MNHEY and SVGAGI. CDR3 amino acids: CASTRDPSSYEQYF. The DNA of the CDR3 is TGTGCCAGCACGCGGGACCCTAGCTCCTACGAGCAGTACTTC.

The rearrangement links TRBV2 to TRBJ1-5; possible D gene TRBD1, 5 bases. In germline, CDR1 is SNHLY, CDR2 FYNNEI. The CDR3 is made up of 14 amino acids. V was clipped by 6 bases and J by 4 bases, with 13 bases between them. This CDR3 reads CASSPGTANQPQHF. In nucleotides, the CDR3 is TGTGCCAGCAGCCCCGGGACTGCTAATCAGCCCCAGCATTTT.

This rearrangement joins TRBV7-3 to TRBJ2-3, with 11 bases fitting TRBD2. Trimming took 5 bases from V and 4 from J; bases not matched to a gene: 5. Germline V CDR1 and CDR2: SGHTA, FQGTGA. The CDR3 extends over 15 amino acids. The CDR3 bases are TGTGCCAGCAGCCCAACTAGCGGGGGCGCAGATACGCAGTATTTT. This gives the protein CASSPTSGGADTQYF. The complete variable domain, with remaining parts taken from reference TRBV7-3 and TRBJ2-3, reads GAGVSQTPSNKVTEKGKYVELRCDPISGHTALYWYRQSLGQGPEFLIYFQGTGAADDSGLPNDRFFAVRPEGSVSTLKIQRTERGDSAVYLCASSPTSGGADTQYFGPGTRLTVL.

V gene TRBV10-3 combines with J gene TRBJ1-2; D remains ambiguous. The V and J ends lost 4 bases and 7 bases respectively, with 10 bases between them. Germline values: CDR1 ENHRY, CDR2 SYGVKD. The length of the CDR3 is 12 residues. Here the CDR3 DNA reads TGTGCCATCAGTGTTGGGAGGGCTGGCTACACCTTC. This encodes CAISVGRAGYTF.

This clone was seen a few times. CDR3 protein: CASSPATGLQHF. The CDR3 DNA is TGTGCCAGCTCACCCGCAACAGGGCTCCAGCATTTT. The chain uses TRBV18 and TRBJ1-5, with D possibly TRBD1 on 6 matching bases. Trimming shortened V by 3 bases and J by 12 bases, and 12 bases separated the two germline ends. CDR1 and CDR2 (germline): KGHSH, LQKENI. This CDR3 contains 12 residues. The entire variable domain, with the rest obtained from reference TRBV18 and TRBJ1-5, is as follows: NAGVMQNPRHLVRRRGQEARLRCSPMKGHSHVYWYRQLPEEGLKFMVYLQKENIIDESGMPKERFSAEFPKEGPSILRIQQVVRGDSAAYFCASSPATGLQHFGDGTRLSIL.

The chain employs TRBV4-2 and TRBJ2-1; D possibly corresponds to TRBD2 (7 bases). Germline loops: CDR1 LGHNA, CDR2 YNFKEQ. This CDR3 region has 18 residues. The V gene lost 0 bases and the J gene lost 3 bases, with 18 bases spanning the gap. CDR3 residues: CASSQDGGGGEFYNEQFF. The CDR3 bases are TGTGCCAGCAGCCAAGATGGCGGCGGGGGCGAGTTCTACAATGAGCAGTTCTTC.